The rows below give T cell receptor beta chains drawn from one sample of a study of T-cell memory formation after mild COVID-19. TCRdb reprocessed the 5' RACE reads via MiXCR and lists one record per CDR3 protein. The data hold 40,000 to 45,000 distinct CDR3 sequences, with approximately 9.7% observed a single time. The specimen was PBMCs or a T cell subset sorted from them (not recorded which). The receptors were sampled from an adult woman who had mild COVID-19 (a few samples of this study predate the infection). Cell type and time point are not known. CDR3s leave out the opening cysteine and the closing phenylalanine or tryptophan.

v_call	j_call	cdr3_aa
TRBV9	TRBJ2-5	ASSVAPGLAQETQY
TRBV7-2	TRBJ2-3	ASSLQGYTDTQY
TRBV7-9	TRBJ2-2	ASSSHVAGANTGELF
TRBV29-1	TRBJ2-1	SVEVTGGMTEQF
TRBV27	TRBJ1-1	ASSLTGGSLILNTEAF
TRBV12-3/TRBV12-4	TRBJ1-2	ASKEENYGYT
TRBV15	TRBJ2-5	ATSRTPSGGAETQY
TRBV20-1	TRBJ2-4	SAATGVTKNIQY
TRBV29-1	TRBJ2-1	SVESRQHNEQF
TRBV6-2/TRBV6-3	TRBJ1-2	ASISDDGGYT
TRBV5-1	TRBJ2-7	ASSREGQTYEQY
TRBV20-1	TRBJ2-2	SAKGLADTGELF
TRBV4-3	TRBJ2-7	ASSRAGGPGYEQY
TRBV12-3/TRBV12-4	TRBJ2-7	ASTPGISYEQY
TRBV10-3	TRBJ2-7	AITQSGAGEQY
TRBV12-3/TRBV12-4	TRBJ1-6	ASSYRDRYNSPLH
TRBV7-9	TRBJ1-1	ASSSDGTGGHTEAF
TRBV11-2	TRBJ2-1	ASRRTGDNEQF
TRBV6-6	TRBJ2-2	ASSYDGLSGDPTGELF
TRBV6-4	TRBJ2-1	ASSDLGGNNEQF
TRBV6-5	TRBJ1-1	ASSYRRGNTEAF
TRBV4-3	TRBJ2-1	ASSLKTLTYNEQF
TRBV15	TRBJ1-2	ATSRDGSALPYYGYT
TRBV14	TRBJ1-1	ASSQEIHRGGEAF
TRBV4-2	TRBJ2-1	ASSRGGSDYNEQF
TRBV3-1	TRBJ2-1	ASSQGGGHGGKQF
TRBV5-6	TRBJ2-5	ASSYGVGMETQY
TRBV6-1	TRBJ1-1	ASSEGEGLGSTEAF
TRBV6-5	TRBJ2-3	ASSSTSPADTQY
TRBV7-9	TRBJ2-2	ASSEGPTELF
TRBV5-1	TRBJ1-6	ASSLGPGKGGSPLH